This passage covers 8 T cell receptor beta chains from one sample sequenced in a study of T cells after yellow fever vaccination. TCRdb called the 5' RACE reads again in MiXCR, with one record for every CDR3 protein. The data hold approximately 350,000 distinct CDR3 sequences, with approximately 10% observed a single time. Specimen: PBMCs, collected on the day of the first yellow fever vaccination. These receptors were collected from a man younger than 35 who received the YFV17D yellow fever vaccine.

This chain joins TRBV6-1 and TRBJ2-2; 9 bases fit TRBD1. Germline V gives CDR1 MNHNS, CDR2 SASEGT. With V trimmed by 3 bases and J by 6 bases, 8 bases remained unmatched. The CDR3 has 16 residues. In DNA form, the CDR3 reads TGTGCCAGCAGTGACCGGGACAGGGCCTCCGCCGGGGAGCTGTTTTTT. Protein: CASSDRDRASAGELFF.

This clonotype came up a few times. The rearrangement links TRBV15 to TRBJ1-1; 11 positions match TRBD1. The junction had 3 bases not matched to a gene; V was cut back by 1 base and J by 5 bases. The CDR3 contains 15 residues. Germline CDR1 LNHNV, CDR2 YYDKDF (reference sequence). Written as DNA, the CDR3 is TGTGCCACCAGCAGAGGGGGGACAGGGGGGACTGAAGCTTTCTTT. Protein sequence: CATSRGGTGGTEAFF.

The chain couples TRBV20-1 to TRBJ2-3; D uncertain. CDR1 and CDR2 from the germline V gene are DFQATT and SNEGSKA (reference sequence). The CDR3 has 11 amino acids. V lost 0 bases and J lost 6, with 4 bases in between. The CDR3 region has the DNA TGCAGTGCTAGAGAATCGGATACGCAGTATTTT. It encodes CSARESDTQYF.

This rearrangement joins TRBV6-1 to TRBJ2-2; 9 bases agree with TRBD2. Unmatched junction bases numbered 4, after V lost 4 bases and J lost 1 base. CDR3 length: 16 residues. CDR1 and CDR2 (germline): MNHNS, SASEGT. Here the CDR3 DNA reads TGTGCCAGCAGTGGCCCAGCGGGGGGGAACACCGGGGAGCTGTTTTTT. It translates to CASSGPAGGNTGELFF.

The V and J genes are TRBV5-1 and TRBJ1-1; D is ambiguous. Trimming left V 3 bases short and J 0 bases short, with 15 bases between. Germline CDR1 reads SGHRS; CDR2 reads YFSETQ. There are 16 residues in the CDR3. The CDR3 DNA follows: TGCGCCAGCAGCTCGTCAAAAACAGACATGAACACTGAAGCTTTCTTT. This sequence encodes CASSSSKTDMNTEAFF.

This rearrangement joins TRBV4-2 to TRBJ2-7; the match to TRBD1 covers 8 bases. V lost 6 bases and J lost 0; bases outside the gene matches: 7. Germline V gene data show CDR1 as LGHNA and CDR2 as YNFKEQ. This CDR3 is 15 amino acids long. The CDR3 here is CASRDQGASSYEQYF. CDR3 nucleotides: TGTGCCAGCAGGGATCAGGGGGCGAGCTCCTACGAGCAGTACTTC.

This clonotype has just a few counts. V gene TRBV28 combines with J gene TRBJ1-1; D not certain. The CDR3 sequence is 16 residues long. From germline, CDR1 is MDHEN and CDR2 SYDVKM. Between the trimmed V and J ends, which lost 3 bases and 0 bases, there was a span of 14 bases. The CDR3 protein is CASSFLGVRVNTEAFF. As DNA, the CDR3 is TGTGCCAGCAGTTTTTTAGGAGTTCGAGTGAACACTGAAGCTTTCTTT.

This chain uses TRBV7-2 with TRBJ2-3; D remains unclear. CDR1 is SGHTA, CDR2 FQGNSA, per germline. Trimming removed 4 bases at V and 0 bases at J, with 8 bases between. CDR3 length equals 14 residues. CDR3 loop: CASSSSSSTDTQYF. DNA for the CDR3: TGTGCCAGCAGCTCAAGTTCTAGCACAGATACGCAGTATTTT.